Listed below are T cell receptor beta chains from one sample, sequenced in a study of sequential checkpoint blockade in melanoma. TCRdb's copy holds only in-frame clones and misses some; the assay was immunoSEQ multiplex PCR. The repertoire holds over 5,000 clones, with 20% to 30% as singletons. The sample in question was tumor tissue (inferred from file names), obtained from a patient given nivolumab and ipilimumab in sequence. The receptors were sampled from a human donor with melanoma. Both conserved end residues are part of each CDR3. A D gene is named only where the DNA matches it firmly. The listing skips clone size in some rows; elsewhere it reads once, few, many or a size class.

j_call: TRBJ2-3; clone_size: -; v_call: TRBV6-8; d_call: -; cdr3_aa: CASSYPGTLDTDTQYF; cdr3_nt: TGTGCCAGCAGTTACCCCGGGACGCTCGACACAGATACGCAGTATTTT
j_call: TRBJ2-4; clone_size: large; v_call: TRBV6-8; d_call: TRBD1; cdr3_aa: CASSKGTGAAKNIQYF; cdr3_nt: TGTGCCAGCAGCAAAGGGACAGGGGCCGCCAAAAACATTCAGTACTTC
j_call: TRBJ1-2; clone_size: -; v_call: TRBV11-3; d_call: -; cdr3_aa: CASSLEGRVRNGYTF; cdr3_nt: TGTGCCAGCAGCTTAGAGGGCAGGGTTCGGAATGGCTACACCTTC
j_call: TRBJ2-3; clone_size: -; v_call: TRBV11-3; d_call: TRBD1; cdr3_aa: CASSLGTGGESDTQYF; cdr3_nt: TGTGCCAGCAGCCTAGGGACAGGGGGTGAGAGCGATACGCAGTATTTT
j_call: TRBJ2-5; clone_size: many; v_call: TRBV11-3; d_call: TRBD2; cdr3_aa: CASSTRLAGEKETQYF; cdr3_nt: TGTGCCAGCAGCACACGACTAGCGGGGGAGAAAGAGACCCAGTACTTC
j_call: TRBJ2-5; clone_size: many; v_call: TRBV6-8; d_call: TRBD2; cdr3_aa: CASTLGGTSISWTQYF; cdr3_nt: TGTGCCAGCACCCTTGGGGGGACTAGTATTTCATGGACCCAGTACTTC
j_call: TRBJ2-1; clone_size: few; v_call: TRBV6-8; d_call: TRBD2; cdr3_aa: CASSSPLAGAGGHNEQFF; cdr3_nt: TGTGCCAGCAGTTCCCCCCTAGCGGGAGCGGGAGGGCATAATGAGCAGTTCTTC
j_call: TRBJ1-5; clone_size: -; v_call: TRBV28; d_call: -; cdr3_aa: CASSFIGADNQPQHF; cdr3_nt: TGTGCCAGCAGTTTTATAGGAGCCGACAATCAGCCCCAGCATTTT
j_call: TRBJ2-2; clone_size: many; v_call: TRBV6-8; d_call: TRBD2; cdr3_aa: CASSGLAGALNTGELFF; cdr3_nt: TGTGCCAGCAGCGGACTAGCGGGAGCCCTGAACACCGGGGAGCTGTTTTTT
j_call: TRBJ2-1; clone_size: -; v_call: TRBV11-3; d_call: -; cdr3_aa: CASSPSSSSYNEQFF; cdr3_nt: TGTGCCAGCAGCCCTAGCTCCAGCTCCTACAATGAGCAGTTCTTC
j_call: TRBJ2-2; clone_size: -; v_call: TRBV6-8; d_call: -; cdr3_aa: CASSAQLGAGELFF; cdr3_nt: TGTGCCAGCAGTGCCCAGCTGGGGGCCGGGGAGCTGTTTTTT